These 10 T cell receptor beta chains originate from one sample sequenced in a study of T cell responses to AZD1222 COVID-19 vaccine. Assay: immunoSEQ multiplex PCR; the TCRdb copy retains only in-frame clones and omits some. The data hold 110,000 or so clones, with roughly 91% observed a single time. The sequences come from peripheral blood, collected 28 days after the second AZD1222 dose. Source of these receptors: an adult who received the AZD1222 COVID-19 vaccine.

The chain combines TRBV24-1 with TRBJ1-6; 11 nucleotides agree with TRBD1. This CDR3 region has 17 residues. CDR1 is KGHDR, CDR2 SFDVKD, per germline. J was trimmed by 6 bases and V by 3 bases; bases with no gene match: 6. This CDR3 reads CATSDPRDRGTNSPLHF. Here the CDR3 DNA reads TGTGCCACCAGTGATCCGCGGGACAGGGGGACTAATTCACCCCTCCACTTT.

The rearrangement links TRBV4-2 to TRBJ1-5, with unresolved D. Germline V gene data show CDR1 as LGHNA and CDR2 as YNFKEQ. The CDR3 runs to 13 residues. Trimming took 0 bases from V and 7 from J, leaving 7 bases between them. The CDR3 spells CASSQDEGQPQHF. The CDR3 DNA sequence: TGTGCCAGCAGCCAAGATGAAGGCCAGCCCCAGCATTTT.

The chain couples TRBV10-3 to TRBJ1-1; the D gene is possibly TRBD1 (5 bases). V was pared by 2 bases and J by 5 bases, with 6 bases between. The CDR3 consists of 12 residues. Germline CDR1 ENHRY, CDR2 SYGVKD. CDR3 sequence reads: CAISEPGTEAFF. CDR3 bases: TGTGCCATCAGTGAGCCAGGGACTGAAGCTTTCTTT.

V usage is TRBV7-3 and J usage is TRBJ2-6, with 11 bases lining up with TRBD1. CDR3 length: 17 amino acids. Germline lookup yields CDR1 SGHTA and CDR2 FQGTGA. V gave up 5 bases and J gave up 2 bases; unmatched junction bases: 5. CDR3 loop: CASSAGQGVTGANVLTF. CDR3 sequence (DNA): TGTGCCAGCAGCGCGGGACAGGGGGTGACTGGGGCCAACGTCCTGACTTTC. Drawing the rest from reference TRBV7-3 and TRBJ2-6, the complete variable domain is GAGVSQTPSNKVTEKGKYVELRCDPISGHTALYWYRQSLGQGPEFLIYFQGTGAADDSGLPNDRFFAVRPEGSVSTLKIQRTERGDSAVYLCASSAGQGVTGANVLTFGAGSRLTVL.

The chain couples TRBV30 to TRBJ2-7; D might be TRBD2 (6 bases). The V and J ends lost 1 base and 4 bases respectively, with 8 bases between them. Germline-derived CDR1 and CDR2 are GTSNPN and SVGIG (reference sequence). The CDR3 sequence is 12 residues long. The CDR3 nucleotides read TGTGCCTGGAGTGCTGGAGGGTACGAGCAGTACTTC. This codes for CAWSAGGYEQYF.

The J gene is TRBJ2-3, the V gene TRBV5-4, with D tentatively TRBD2 (5 bases). Germline CDR1 reads SGHNT; CDR2 reads YYREEE (reference sequence). There are 15 residues in the CDR3. The V gene lost 0 bases and the J gene lost 3 bases, with 11 bases spanning the gap. CDR3 DNA: TGTGCCAGCAGCTTGGGGACTCCCGCGACAGATACGCAGTATTTT. This codes for CASSLGTPATDTQYF. Full variable domain (missing parts from reference TRBV5-4 and TRBJ2-3): ETGVTQSPTHLIKTRGQQVTLRCSSQSGHNTVSWYQQALGQGPQFIFQYYREEENGRGNFPPRFSGLQFPNYSSELNVNALELDDSALYLCASSLGTPATDTQYFGPGTRLTVL.

The rearrangement links TRBV7-3 to TRBJ2-5; no firm D call. Germline CDR1 reads SGHTA; CDR2 reads FQGTGA. The CDR3 runs to 15 residues. The V end lost 3 bases, the J end lost 4 bases, and 15 bases lay between the germline ends. CDR3 nucleotides: TGTGCCAGCAGCTTCGACGGAAGGGTCGGAGAGACCCAGTACTTC. Translating it yields CASSFDGRVGETQYF.

The CDR3 DNA sequence: TGCGCCAGCAGCCCCTTCGGAGCGGGGGATACCTACGAGCAGTACTTC. Translation gives CASSPFGAGDTYEQYF. The rearrangement uses TRBV5-1 and TRBJ2-7; 8 nucleotides line up with TRBD2. CDR1 and CDR2 from the germline V gene are SGHRS and YFSETQ. The trim removed 4 bases at V and 2 bases at J, leaving 11 bases unmatched. This CDR3 region has 16 residues.

The V call is TRBV11-2, the J call TRBJ1-1; 7 bases align to TRBD1. CDR1 is SGHAT and CDR2 is FQNNGV in the germline V gene. V gave up 5 bases and J gave up 3 bases; unmatched junction bases: 9. This CDR3 is built from 15 residues. CDR3 loop: CASSTRQGLHTEAFF. The CDR3 coding sequence is TGTGCCAGCAGCACCCGACAGGGTTTGCACACTGAAGCTTTCTTT.

The rearrangement links TRBV5-6 to TRBJ2-2, with 12 bases identical to TRBD1. Germline trimming cut 4 bases from V and 6 bases from J; bases unmatched to any gene: 10. CDR3 size: 17 residues. Looked up from germline, CDR1 is SGHDT and CDR2 is YYEEEE. The CDR3 DNA reads as TGTGCCAGCAGCAAGATTCCGGGACAGGGGGCTTCCGGGGAGCTGTTTTTT. Amino acids: CASSKIPGQGASGELFF. Full variable domain (remainder filled in from reference TRBV5-6 and TRBJ2-2): DAGVTQSPTHLIKTRGQQVTLRCSPKSGHDTVSWYQQALGQGPQFIFQYYEEEERQRGNFPDRFSGHQFPNYSSELNVNALLLGDSALYLCASSKIPGQGASGELFFGEGSRLTVL.